This T cell receptor (beta chain) was profiled in a study of blood T cell repertoires in COVID-19. Study context: Donors in the United States, Italy and Spain gave samples during acute or convalescent COVID-19. Sample material is recorded as cDNA or gDNA derived from T cells, B-cell-depleted T cells, or PBMCs.

The germline V gene encodes CDR1 SGHVS and CDR2 FQNEAQ. The CDR3 consists of 15 residues. V shed 2 bases and J shed 5 bases, with 16 bases lying between them. In the original analysis: Estimates of nucleated cell counts were drawn from the amplification of reference gene primers. Only in-frame clones appear in the TCRdb table, and some are missing; sequencing was by immunoSEQ multiplex PCR. D and trimming were read from the DNA, whereas the V and J calls and clone size are those reported in that table. Altogether around 250,000 clones are present, about 89% being singletons, with the ten largest covering 0.95% to 1.5%. The cohort comprised adults aged about 18 to 100 years residing in about two dozen US areas.

Source material: PBMCs or T cells enriched from blood (not recorded which). This chain links TRBV7-8 with TRBJ2-7, with TRBD2 as a possible D gene (5 bases). The clonotype originates from a human donor in a cohort exposed to, infected with or recovered from COVID-19 (not recorded which). The donor label of this sample is uncertain. The CDR3 protein is CASSLLGVKGDEQYF. For the CDR3, the DNA is TGTGCCAGCAGCTTACTCGGGGTCAAGGGCGACGAGCAGTACTTC. The full variable domain, completed using reference TRBV7-8 and TRBJ2-7, is GAGVSQSPRYKVAKRGQDVALRCDPISGHVSLFWYQQALGQGPEFLTYFQNEAQLDKSGLPSDRFFAERPEGSVSTLKIQRTQQEDSAVYLCASSLLGVKGDEQYFGPGTRLTVT.